The TCR beta chain described here comes from a study of spatial heterogeneity in lung cancer. In germline, CDR1 is SGHRS, CDR2 YFSETQ. The CDR3 has 11 residues. Trimming cost V 5 bases and J 3 bases, with 5 bases left between them. By share of the sample, this clonotype is medium-sized. What it binds is unknown. As to time point: sample taken at primary tumor resection. Study-level findings and limits: Tracking of tumor mutation counts was seen in expanded intratumoral alpha and beta TCR counts.

TCRdb ran MiXCR on the 5' RACE reads and lists one entry per CDR3 protein. The sample shows 5,200 or so distinct CDR3 sequences, 3% to 4.5% of them seen only once. The sample was lung tumor tissue, taken at surgery. This clonotype originated in a female donor with early-stage non-small cell lung cancer. J is TRBJ1-1 and V is TRBV5-1, with D uncertain. CDR3 residues: CASRGYTEAFF. Here the CDR3 DNA reads TGCGCCAGCAGGGGGTACACTGAAGCTTTCTTT.